The 16 T cell receptor beta chains given below trace back to one sample, sequenced in a study of radiation and T cells in renal cell carcinoma. Time point reported: blood 2 weeks post-SBRT. Described treatment: 15 Gy SBRT to primary tumor, nephrectomy 4 weeks later. Using immunoSEQ multiplex PCR, the repertoire was profiled, and TCRdb retains in-frame clones only, with some absent. Altogether some 130,000 clones are present, roughly 91% being singletons, with the ten largest covering almost 6%. The source material was blood, sampled from a patient whose treatment included radiotherapy and nephrectomy. These receptors were taken from a woman in her seventies with renal cell carcinoma.

V and J are TRBV7-8 and TRBJ2-3; unclear D gene. The CDR3 runs 12 residues. Trimming took off 4 bases at V and 5 bases at J, with 7 bases between the two ends. In germline, CDR1 is SGHVS, CDR2 FQNEAQ. The chain's CDR3 is CASSSVEDTQYF. The CDR3 region has the DNA TGTGCCAGCAGCTCGGTAGAAGATACGCAGTATTTT. Based on the CDR3 plus reference TRBV7-8 and TRBJ2-3, the full variable domain is GAGVSQSPRYKVAKRGQDVALRCDPISGHVSLFWYQQALGQGPEFLTYFQNEAQLDKSGLPSDRFFAERPEGSVSTLKIQRTQQEDSAVYLCASSSVEDTQYFGPGTRLTVL.

In DNA, the CDR3 is TGTGCCAGCAGTTATCGGTCAGGGCCGTTGGAAGCTTTCTTT. Protein sequence: CASSYRSGPLEAFF. The J gene is TRBJ1-1, the V gene TRBV6-5, with D tentatively TRBD1 (5 bases). Trimming removed 3 bases at V and 8 bases at J, with 16 bases between. The CDR3 runs 14 residues. Germline lookup yields CDR1 MNHEY and CDR2 SVGAGI.

The chain links TRBV9 to TRBJ2-3, with 7 bases matching TRBD2. The CDR3 has 16 amino acids. The V segment lost 0 bases and the J segment 2 bases; nucleotides outside the gene matches: 6. Germline V gives CDR1 SGDLS, CDR2 YYNGEE. The CDR3 is CASSVAPSGTTDTQYF. DNA for the CDR3: TGTGCCAGCAGCGTAGCCCCTAGCGGTACCACAGATACGCAGTATTTT.

This chain uses TRBV27 with TRBJ1-1; no clear D gene. CDR1 is MNHEY, CDR2 SMNVEV, per germline (reference sequence). Trimming removed 0 bases at V and 1 base at J, with 15 bases between. This CDR3 region has 17 residues. Written as DNA, the CDR3 is TGTGCCAGCAGTTTATCGAGCCAGGTTGGAGGGAACACTGAAGCTTTCTTT. It translates to CASSLSSQVGGNTEAFF.

This chain uses TRBV11-2 with TRBJ2-2; D is unclear. V was pared by 3 bases and J by 7 bases, with 6 bases between. CDR1 is SGHAT and CDR2 is FQNNGV in the germline V gene. This CDR3 region has 12 residues. CDR3 sequence: CASSLGVGELFF. CDR3 DNA: TGTGCCAGCAGCTTGGGCGTCGGGGAGCTGTTTTTT. Filled out from reference TRBV11-2 and TRBJ2-2, the complete variable domain reads EAGVAQSPRYKIIEKRQSVAFWCNPISGHATLYWYQQILGQGPKLLIQFQNNGVVDDSQLPKDRFSAERLKGVDSTLKIQPAKLEDSAVYLCASSLGVGELFFGEGSRLTVL.

The rearrangement joins TRBV7-2 to TRBJ1-1, with 9 bases identical to TRBD1. V shed 6 bases, J shed 5 bases, and the junction held 10 bases outside the gene matches. The CDR3 extends over 15 amino acids. Germline CDR1 is SGHTA and CDR2 is FQGNSA. This CDR3 is CASRLYRGQDTEAFF. Here the CDR3 DNA reads TGTGCCAGCAGACTCTACAGGGGGCAAGATACTGAAGCTTTCTTT. Full variable domain (rest looked up from reference TRBV7-2 and TRBJ1-1): GAGVSQSPSNKVTEKGKDVELRCDPISGHTALYWYRQSLGQGLEFLIYFQGNSAPDKSGLPSDRFSAERTGGSVSTLTIQRTQQEDSAVYLCASRLYRGQDTEAFFGQGTRLTVV.

V usage is TRBV6-1 and J usage is TRBJ2-7; D is possibly TRBD1 (5 bases). Germline-derived CDR1 and CDR2 are MNHNS and SASEGT. CDR3 length equals 15 residues. V lost 0 bases and J 0 bases, leaving 9 bases between the germline ends. The CDR3 loop is CASSEAEQVSYEQYF. The CDR3, as DNA: TGTGCCAGCAGTGAAGCAGAACAGGTCTCCTACGAGCAGTACTTC.

This sequence joins TRBV11-3 and TRBJ2-1, with 9 bases matching TRBD2. This CDR3 is 15 amino acids long. V gave up 6 bases and J gave up 4 bases; unmatched junction bases: 7. Per germline, CDR1 SGHNT and CDR2 YENEEA. CDR3: CASREAGGKYNEQFF. The CDR3 coding sequence is TGTGCCAGCAGGGAAGCGGGGGGCAAATACAATGAGCAGTTCTTC. Using reference TRBV11-3 and TRBJ2-1 for the parts outside the CDR3, the full variable domain is EAGVVQSPRYKIIEKKQPVAFWCNPISGHNTLYWYLQNLGQGPELLIRYENEEAVDDSQLPKDRFSAERLKGVDSTLKIQPAELGDSAVYLCASREAGGKYNEQFFGPGTRLTVL.

The chain recombines TRBV28 with TRBJ1-1; 7 positions match TRBD1. Unmatched junction bases numbered 5, after V lost 4 bases and J lost 3 bases. CDR1 and CDR2 from the germline V gene are MDHEN and SYDVKM. This CDR3 has 14 amino acids. The CDR3 DNA follows: TGTGCCAGCAGTTCCCAGGGGGTGGACACTGAAGCTTTCTTT. Protein: CASSSQGVDTEAFF.

J is TRBJ1-2 and V is TRBV30, with D maybe TRBD1 (5 bases). The CDR3 is made up of 15 amino acids. V shed 2 bases and J shed 2 bases, with 15 bases lying between them. The germline gives CDR1 GTSNPN, CDR2 SVGIG (reference sequence). This chain's CDR3 is CAWSLAQGRNYGYTF. The DNA for the CDR3 is TGTGCCTGGAGTCTGGCGCAGGGCCGGAACTATGGCTACACCTTC.

The chain couples TRBV6-5 to TRBJ1-2, with 8 bases matching TRBD1. J was trimmed by 7 bases and V by 2 bases; bases with no gene match: 6. The germline CDR1 and CDR2 sequences are MNHEY and SVGAGI. The CDR3 covers 14 residues. As DNA, the CDR3 is TGTGCCAGCAGTTACGGGCAGGGGGCAAGTGGCTACACCTTC. This gives the protein CASSYGQGASGYTF.

The gene calls are TRBV5-1 and TRBJ2-7, with D perhaps given as TRBD1 or TRBD2 (5 bases each). CDR3 length: 12 residues. Germline V gene data show CDR1 as SGHRS and CDR2 as YFSETQ. V was clipped by 3 bases and J by 6 bases, with 10 bases between them. CDR3 bases: TGCGCCAGCAGCTCGGCCGGGGCCGAGCAGTACTTC. Its protein product is CASSSAGAEQYF.

The DNA for the CDR3 is TGTGCCAGCAGCTTATTATGGGGCAGATCCACTGAAGCTTTCTTT. Translation: CASSLLWGRSTEAFF. The chain combines TRBV7-9 with TRBJ1-1; D might be TRBD1 (5 bases). The CDR3 runs 15 residues. V was cut by 2 bases and J by 4 bases, with 14 bases left in between. In germline, CDR1 is SEHNR, CDR2 FQNEAQ (reference sequence).

DNA of the CDR3: TGTGCCACCAGCAGAACTGGGACAGGGGGTTCCTACGAGCAGTACTTC. This sequence encodes CATSRTGTGGSYEQYF. The chain recombines TRBV15 with TRBJ2-7, with 11 bases fitting TRBD1. Losses at the gene ends were 2 bases for V and 1 base for J; bases not matched to a gene: 4. CDR1 LNHNV and CDR2 YYDKDF come from the germline V gene (reference sequence). The CDR3 spans 16 residues.

As regards this clone: In the same sample, other DNA sequences code for this CDR3. The genes are TRBV5-4 and TRBJ1-3; D unclear. The CDR3 has 14 residues. Between the trimmed V and J ends, which lost 0 bases and 3 bases, there was a span of 7 bases. From germline, CDR1 is SGHNT and CDR2 YYREEE (reference sequence). CDR3 residues: CASSLGPSGNTIYF. In nucleotides, the CDR3 is TGTGCCAGCAGCTTGGGCCCAAGTGGAAACACCATATATTTT.

The gene calls are TRBV15 and TRBJ1-2, with TRBD1 matching over 8 bases. This CDR3 spans 14 amino acids. Germline assignment: CDR1 LNHNV and CDR2 YYDKDF (reference sequence). The trim removed 1 base at V and 7 bases at J, leaving 5 bases unmatched. This CDR3 is CATSRAQGARGYTF. CDR3 nucleotide sequence: TGTGCCACCAGCAGAGCCCAGGGGGCGCGTGGCTACACCTTC.